This T cell receptor (beta chain) is drawn from a study of cytomegalovirus exposure and HLA in healthy donors. Whole-study context: Some 91 million unique TCRs from HLA-typed donors were held in an early release of data. Study-wide results and limits: Later analysis showed most CMV-associated TCR beta chains appearing HLA-restricted. Rarity characterized most TCR sequences, yet some public TCRs appeared in many donors.

Primers included in the PCR were 60 Vbeta and 13 Jbeta primers. The assay was immunoSEQ multiplex PCR, and TCRdb's table has in-frame clones only and misses some. The sample lists about 140,000 clones, 70% to 80% occurring once. Unrecorded immune exposures were likely, despite nominal health at sampling. This clone came up a few times. Its antigen is unidentified. Trimming left V 5 bases short and J 3 bases short, with 17 bases between. CDR3 size: 15 residues. Germline V gives CDR1 SEHNR, CDR2 FQNEAQ (reference sequence). This chain uses TRBV7-9 with TRBJ2-7, with a possible D match to TRBD1 (6 bases). The receptor was isolated from a female donor in good health and CMV-seronegative. The source material was PBMCs. DNA of the CDR3: TGTGCCAGCAGCCCAGGGGTTCCCCTGAACTACGAGCAGTACTTC. Translating gives CASSPGVPLNYEQYF.